This T cell receptor (beta chain) was recorded in a study of T-cell memory formation after mild COVID-19. Points on this clonotype: No antigen is known for it.

Study results and limitations: CD4/CD8 balance characterized clones contracting day 15 to 85, and CD4+ skew characterized later expanders. Whether day 37 second-wave clones are SARS-CoV-2-specific was not confirmed.

TCR alpha and TCR beta cDNA libraries carrying sample barcodes and UMIs came from 5'RACE with constant-segment primers. A single record per CDR3 protein comes from TCRdb applying MiXCR to the 5' RACE reads. Counted here are some 130,000 distinct CDR3 sequences, 15% to 20% occurring once; the ten biggest clones make up roughly 14%. This CDR3 has 12 amino acids. V dropped 3 bases and J dropped 8 bases, with 11 bases sitting between them. Germline V gene lookup returns CDR1 DFQATT and CDR2 SNEGSKA (reference sequence). Source material: PBMCs or a T cell subset sorted from them (not recorded which). The rearrangement joins TRBV20-1 to TRBJ1-5; unclear D gene. The TCR originated in an adult woman who had mild COVID-19 (a few samples of this study predate the infection). Cell type and time point are not known. DNA for the CDR3: TGCAGTGCTAGCCGCATGGGGAAGCCCCAGCATTTT. This encodes CSASRMGKPQHF.